This record concerns one TCR beta chain sequence. The sample originates from a study of blood T cell repertoires in COVID-19. Study-wide context: From T cells, B-cell-depleted T cells, or PBMCs came the material, which was cDNA or gDNA.

This study enrolled people aged roughly 18 to 90 from around 25 US geographic areas. Cohort assignment relied on participant-reported clinical history. The germline gives CDR1 MNHEY, CDR2 SMNVEV (reference sequence). V shed 2 bases and J shed 6 bases, with 8 bases lying between them. The length of the CDR3 is 13 residues. Generated by immunoSEQ multiplex PCR, the TCRdb table keeps only in-frame clones and is missing some. The table records a few hundred thousand clones, around 86% of them present only once. Sequencing was performed on PBMCs or T cells enriched from blood (not recorded which). The V call is TRBV27, the J call TRBJ1-5; the D is unclear. The sequence was obtained from a woman between 40 and 50 years old with acute COVID-19. CDR3 amino acids: CASSLQRGQPQHF. The CDR3, as DNA: TGTGCCAGCAGTTTACAGAGAGGTCAGCCCCAGCATTTT.